One sample yielded the 10 T cell receptor beta chains listed below, sequenced in a study of OX40 agonist ivuxolimab in advanced cancers. The assay was immunoSEQ multiplex PCR, and TCRdb's table has in-frame clones only and misses some. The data contain more than 65,000 clones, roughly 85% of them singletons. The source was CD4+ or CD8+ T cells sorted from blood, collected in a trial of the OX40 agonist ivuxolimab. These receptors were obtained from an adult with an advanced solid tumor such as melanoma, head and neck, liver or kidney cancer.

This clone has more than one count but fewer than ten. The V gene is TRBV30, the J gene TRBJ1-1, with 10 bases lining up with TRBD1. There are 13 residues in the CDR3. The germline V gene has CDR1 GTSNPN and CDR2 SVGIG (reference sequence). Trimming took 7 bases from V and 3 from J; bases not matched to a gene: 5. The CDR3 nucleotides are TGTGCCTCGACAGGGGGCGACGACACTGAAGCTTTCTTT. Protein sequence: CASTGGDDTEAFF.

The J gene is TRBJ1-5, the V gene TRBV19; D uncertain. Trimming pared 2 bases from V and 0 bases from J, leaving 8 bases between. Germline assignment: CDR1 LNHDA and CDR2 SQIVND (reference sequence). The CDR3 totals 15 residues. CDR3 bases: TGTGCCAGTAGTATACGGCGGAATAGCAATCAGCCCCAGCATTTT. Its protein product is CASSIRRNSNQPQHF. Combining the CDR3 with reference TRBV19 and TRBJ1-5 gives the whole variable domain DGGITQSPKYLFRKEGQNVTLSCEQNLNHDAMYWYRQDPGQGLRLIYYSQIVNDFQKGDIAEGYSVSREKKESFPLTVTSAQKNPTAFYLCASSIRRNSNQPQHFGDGTRLSIL.

The rearrangement links TRBV7-9 to TRBJ1-1, with 8 bases aligning to TRBD1. J was trimmed by 4 bases and V by 5 bases; bases with no gene match: 6. This CDR3 is built from 14 residues. The germline gives CDR1 SEHNR, CDR2 FQNEAQ (reference sequence). The CDR3 coding sequence is TGTGCCAGCAGCGCCCGACAGGGGTTCACTGAAGCTTTCTTT. It specifies CASSARQGFTEAFF.

CDR3 residues: CSVGRGRASTDTQYF. The CDR3 region has the DNA TGCAGCGTTGGGAGGGGGCGGGCTAGCACAGATACGCAGTATTTT. The chain carries TRBV29-1 and TRBJ2-3, with D perhaps TRBD1 (7 bases). CDR1 and CDR2 from the germline V gene are SQVTM and ANQGSEA. The V end was cut by 4 bases, the J end by 0 bases, with 14 bases between. This CDR3 is built from 15 residues.

J is TRBJ1-2 and V is TRBV5-4; D gene ambiguous. Germline CDR1 and CDR2: SGHNT and YYREEE (reference sequence). The CDR3 is made up of 12 amino acids. Trimming left V 0 bases short and J 5 bases short, with 5 bases between. The CDR3 spells CASSLVGYGYTF. CDR3 DNA sequence: TGTGCCAGCAGCTTGGTCGGGTATGGCTACACCTTC.

This clone has just a few counts. J is TRBJ1-5 and V is TRBV14; D unclear. The V gene lost 4 bases and the J gene lost 9 bases, with 13 bases spanning the gap. Germline V gene sequence: CDR1 SGHDN, CDR2 FVKESK. The CDR3 spans 13 residues. This chain's CDR3 is CASSLTDHWPQHF. The CDR3 DNA reads as TGTGCCAGCAGCCTAACAGACCATTGGCCCCAGCATTTT.

The rearrangement uses TRBV9 and TRBJ2-1, with TRBD2 identical over 10 bases. The ends lost 3 bases at V and 4 bases at J; junction bases unmatched: 16. The CDR3 sequence is 19 residues long. Germline CDR1 SGDLS, CDR2 YYNGEE. The CDR3: CASSGSGTSAVKTYNEQFF. The CDR3 DNA reads TGTGCCAGCAGCGGATCCGGGACTAGCGCTGTAAAAACATACAATGAGCAGTTCTTC.

J is TRBJ1-4 and V is TRBV28; the D gene is possibly TRBD1 (6 bases). Trimming shortened V by 6 bases and J by 8 bases, and 22 bases separated the two germline ends. The CDR3 runs to 16 residues. In germline, CDR1 is MDHEN, CDR2 SYDVKM. CDR3 region: CASRQRLIRGWEKLFF. The CDR3, as DNA: TGTGCCAGCAGACAGCGACTGATTAGGGGGTGGGAAAAACTGTTTTTT.

The chain couples TRBV15 to TRBJ2-3; 8 nucleotides line up with TRBD1. The CDR3 runs 15 residues. V gave up 5 bases and J gave up 2 bases; unmatched junction bases: 6. Germline V gene sequence: CDR1 LNHNV, CDR2 YYDKDF (reference sequence). The CDR3: CATSPTGAITDTQYF. The DNA for the CDR3 is TGTGCCACCAGCCCGACAGGGGCAATCACAGATACGCAGTATTTT.

This clone was seen more than once but under ten times. The rearrangement joins TRBV5-1 to TRBJ2-1; a possible D gene is TRBD1 (6 bases). The germline CDR1 and CDR2 sequences are SGHRS and YFSETQ. This CDR3 has 15 residues. Trimming stripped 2 bases from V and 2 bases from J, with 11 bases between. The CDR3 bases are TGCGCCAGCAGCTTTCAGGGGCTAACCTACAATGAGCAGTTCTTC. As protein: CASSFQGLTYNEQFF.